These 5 T cell receptor beta chains share one sample of origin, sequenced in a study of shared clonotypes between healthy human individuals. The data were produced by immunoSEQ multiplex PCR, yet TCRdb's version contains in-frame clones alone and is incomplete. This sample has approximately 500,000 clones; 90% to 96% occur once, and the top ten carry approximately 0.06%. Sequenced: naive CD4+ T cells sorted from blood. Noted subset: CD45RA+ positively selected. The receptors derive from a woman aged 25-40 years in good health.

The chain employs TRBV2 and TRBJ2-1; unclear D gene. V lost 0 bases to trimming and J lost 0 bases, with 9 bases between them. The CDR3 runs to 16 residues. Germline V gene data show CDR1 as SNHLY and CDR2 as FYNNEI. The CDR3: CASSEAWPSSYNEQFF. The CDR3 DNA follows: TGTGCCAGCAGTGAAGCTTGGCCTAGCTCCTACAATGAGCAGTTCTTC.

The chain employs TRBV27 and TRBJ2-3; D is uncertain. The CDR3 covers 13 residues. Per germline, CDR1 MNHEY and CDR2 SMNVEV (reference sequence). V was cut by 7 bases and J by 7 bases, with 15 bases left in between. CDR3 sequence: CASTEALVNTQYF. For the CDR3, the DNA is TGTGCCAGCACCGAGGCCCTTGTAAATACGCAGTATTTT.

This clone appeared once. This sequence joins TRBV29-1 and TRBJ2-1; 10 nucleotides align to TRBD2. J lost 4 bases, V lost 2 bases, and 5 bases had no gene match. Germline lookup yields CDR1 SQVTM and CDR2 ANQGSEA. CDR3 length equals 15 residues. CDR3 in amino acids: CSVEKKREGYNEQFF. CDR3 bases: TGCAGCGTTGAAAAGAAGCGGGAGGGTTACAATGAGCAGTTCTTC.

V is TRBV6-6 and J is TRBJ2-5; D is uncertain. This CDR3 spans 12 amino acids. The germline gives CDR1 MNHNY, CDR2 SVGAGI (reference sequence). Trimming removed 2 bases at V and 5 bases at J, with 6 bases between. This chain's CDR3 is CASSYARETQYF. The CDR3 coding sequence is TGTGCCAGCAGTTACGCACGGGAGACCCAGTACTTC.

This chain links TRBV11-2 with TRBJ2-2; 8 bases map to TRBD1. This CDR3 region has 16 residues. Germline trimming cut 7 bases from V and 4 bases from J; bases unmatched to any gene: 11. Germline loops: CDR1 SGHAT, CDR2 FQNNGV. Here the CDR3 DNA reads TGTGCCAGCAATATGCCGAGACAGGGGATCACCGGGGAGCTGTTTTTT. The encoded protein is CASNMPRQGITGELFF.